This T cell receptor (beta chain) emerged from a study of CD8 T cells in Susac syndrome. This CDR3 is 14 amino acids long. J gave up 1 base and V 7 bases, and 6 bases lay outside the gene matches. Germline V lookup: CDR1 LGHDT, CDR2 YNNKEL (reference sequence). From blood CD8+ and CD4+ T cells, TCR beta sequences were generated. Study-level results: The CD4+ T cell repertoires in Susac syndrome were not clonally expanded.

Turning to this clonotype: No antigen is known for it.

Roughly 0.45 to 1 ug RNA was reverse transcribed with random hexamers. With immunoSEQ multiplex PCR, TCR beta CDR3 was amplified across 54 Vbeta and 13 Jbeta. TCRdb ran MiXCR on the immunoSEQ multiplex PCR reads and lists one entry per CDR3 protein. The sample lists over 150,000 distinct CDR3 sequences, 85% to 95% occurring once. The V and J genes are TRBV3-1 and TRBJ1-1, with 7 bases that match TRBD1. This clonotype originated in a human donor with Susac syndrome. The specimen was CD4+ T cells from PBMCs. CDR3 DNA: TGTGCCAGCATGTCCCAGGGGGGGAACACTGAAGCTTTCTTT. Protein sequence: CASMSQGGNTEAFF. The full variable domain, in which reference TRBV3-1 and TRBJ1-1 provide the parts outside the CDR3, is DTAVSQTPKYLVTQMGNDKSIKCEQNLGHDTMYWYKQDSKKFLKIMFSYNNKELIINETVPNRFSPKSPDKAHLNLHINSLELGDSAVYFCASMSQGGNTEAFFGQGTRLTVV.